This entry lists 23 T cell receptor beta chains sequenced from one sample in a study of CD8 T cells in Susac syndrome. With random hexamers, 0.5 to 1 ug RNA was reverse transcribed. In TCRdb, the immunoSEQ multiplex PCR reads were re-called with MiXCR into one record per CDR3 protein. Of approximately 100,000 distinct CDR3 sequences listed, roughly 92% are singletons. The sequencing input was CD8+ T cells from PBMCs. The receptors derive from a human donor in good health.

The CDR3 protein is CASSHGPPGTDTQYF. DNA of the CDR3: TGTGCCAGCAGCCACGGACCTCCCGGCACAGATACGCAGTATTTT. V is TRBV3-1 and J is TRBJ2-3; D is unresolved. Deletions cut 3 bases from V and 1 base from J, with 11 bases between. Germline CDR1 and CDR2: LGHDT and YNNKEL (reference sequence). The CDR3 has 15 amino acids.

The J gene is TRBJ1-2, the V gene TRBV15; D call uncertain. There are 17 residues in the CDR3. The V gene's germline CDR1 is LNHNV and CDR2 YYDKDF (reference sequence). V lost 9 bases to trimming and J lost 7 bases, with 30 bases between them. CDR3 loop: CATTYRGNREPRRGYTF. CDR3 nucleotides: TGTGCCACTACTTATCGAGGGAATCGGGAACCGCGCCGTGGCTACACCTTC.

V and J are TRBV20-1 and TRBJ2-6; D is unclear. This CDR3 comprises 14 residues. Trimming took off 1 base at V and 0 bases at J, with 4 bases between the two ends. Per the germline V gene, CDR1 is DFQATT and CDR2 is SNEGSKA (reference sequence). The CDR3 DNA reads TGCAGTGCTAGAGTTGGCTCTGGGGCCAACGTCCTGACTTTC. It codes for CSARVGSGANVLTF.

This chain connects TRBV4-3 to TRBJ2-2; D call uncertain. V gave up 0 bases and J gave up 5 bases, with 10 bases separating them. The CDR3 consists of 15 residues. CDR1 and CDR2 from the germline V gene are LGHNA and YSLEER. DNA of the CDR3: TGCGCCAGCAGCCAAGATTCTCTAGGGACCGGGGAGCTGTTTTTT. Translation gives CASSQDSLGTGELFF.

This clonotype is a singleton in its sample. This chain connects TRBV12-3 or TRBV12-4 to TRBJ2-1, with 13 bases lining up with TRBD2. With 4 bases clipped from V and 2 bases from J, the junction kept 2 bases outside the gene matches. CDR3 length: 16 residues. CDR3 protein: CASSWTSGSTYNEQFF. The CDR3 nucleotides are TGTGCCAGCAGTTGGACTAGCGGGAGTACCTACAATGAGCAGTTCTTC.

The chain recombines TRBV5-1 with TRBJ2-7; D is ambiguous. V gave up 0 bases and J gave up 6 bases, with 10 bases separating them. Germline V gives CDR1 SGHRS, CDR2 YFSETQ. This CDR3 has 13 amino acids. In DNA form, the CDR3 reads TGCGCCAGCAGCTTGGAAGGGTTCATCGAGCAGTACTTC. It is translated as CASSLEGFIEQYF.

J is TRBJ2-7 and V is TRBV15; no clear D gene. V lost 3 bases and J 1 base, leaving 13 bases between the germline ends. This CDR3 contains 15 residues. Germline CDR1 is LNHNV and CDR2 is YYDKDF (reference sequence). CDR3 DNA sequence: TGTGCCACCAGCAGGAGACAATCGCTATCCTACGAGCAGTACTTC. Translating gives CATSRRQSLSYEQYF. Filled out from reference TRBV15 and TRBJ2-7, the complete variable domain reads DAMVIQNPRYQVTQFGKPVTLSCSQTLNHNVMYWYQQKSSQAPKLLFHYYDKDFNNEADTPDNFQSRRPNTSFCFLDIRSPGLGDTAMYLCATSRRQSLSYEQYFGPGTRLTVT.

The V call is TRBV7-9, the J call TRBJ2-7; either TRBD1 or TRBD2 may supply D (5 bases each). CDR3 length: 15 amino acids. With 5 bases removed from V and 0 bases from J, the gap between germline ends came to 14 bases. Germline V gene data show CDR1 as SEHNR and CDR2 as FQNEAQ (reference sequence). Here the CDR3 reads CASSPAVTASYEQYF. The CDR3 DNA is TGTGCCAGCAGCCCAGCGGTGACAGCCTCCTACGAGCAGTACTTC.

This chain links TRBV4-1 with TRBJ1-5; unclear D gene. Germline-derived CDR1 and CDR2 are MGHRA and YSYEKL. Trimming removed 3 bases from V and 3 bases from J, with 15 bases in between. CDR3 length: 16 residues. The chain's CDR3 is CASSQEDRALNQPQHF. CDR3 nucleotide sequence: TGCGCCAGCAGCCAGGAGGACCGGGCCCTCAATCAGCCCCAGCATTTT.

The V and J genes are TRBV5-1 and TRBJ1-1, with D unclear. CDR1 is SGHRS and CDR2 is YFSETQ in the germline V gene. The CDR3 spans 14 residues. Trimming cost V 0 bases and J 0 bases, with 6 bases left between them. CDR3 loop: CASSLDSMNTEAFF. CDR3 coding DNA: TGCGCCAGCAGCTTGGACAGCATGAACACTGAAGCTTTCTTT. The full variable domain, in which reference TRBV5-1 and TRBJ1-1 provide the parts outside the CDR3, is KAGVTQTPRYLIKTRGQQVTLSCSPISGHRSVSWYQQTPGQGLQFLFEYFSETQRNKGNFPGRFSGRQFSNSRSEMNVSTLELGDSALYLCASSLDSMNTEAFFGQGTRLTVV.

CDR3: CASGQFQLSGNTIYF. CDR3 in DNA: TGTGCCAGTGGACAGTTTCAGCTCTCTGGAAACACCATATATTTT. This chain joins TRBV19 and TRBJ1-3, with D maybe TRBD1 (6 bases). Germline CDR1 LNHDA, CDR2 SQIVND (reference sequence). With 8 bases removed from V and 0 bases from J, the gap between germline ends came to 14 bases. This CDR3 region has 15 residues.

The chain couples TRBV7-3 to TRBJ2-1, with TRBD2 matching 8 bases. This CDR3 has 14 amino acids. V gave up 5 bases and J gave up 8 bases; unmatched junction bases: 8. CDR1 and CDR2 from the germline V gene are SGHTA and FQGTGA. As DNA, the CDR3 is TGTGCCAGCAGCCCCGGACTAGCATCCGATGAGCAGTTCTTC. Amino acids: CASSPGLASDEQFF.

The rearrangement uses TRBV7-7 and TRBJ2-1; 10 nucleotides align to TRBD1. The CDR3 loop spans 17 amino acids. CDR1 is SSHAT and CDR2 is FNYEAQ in the germline V gene (reference sequence). J was trimmed by 0 bases and V by 5 bases; bases with no gene match: 7. The chain's CDR3 is CASSPTGGPSSYNEQFF. The CDR3 DNA follows: TGTGCCAGCAGCCCGACAGGGGGCCCTAGCTCCTACAATGAGCAGTTCTTC.

The rearrangement joins TRBV29-1 to TRBJ2-1; 8 bases fit TRBD2. The germline V gene has CDR1 SQVTM and CDR2 ANQGSEA. V lost 6 bases to trimming and J lost 4 bases; unmatched junction nucleotides: 11. The CDR3 loop spans 15 amino acids. This CDR3 reads CSVGSGGLGYNEQFF. CDR3 coding DNA: TGCAGCGTCGGAAGCGGGGGCCTGGGGTACAATGAGCAGTTCTTC.

J is TRBJ1-2 and V is TRBV7-8, with 7 bases identical to TRBD1. V lost 4 bases and J lost 4; bases outside the gene matches: 9. Germline-derived CDR1 and CDR2 are SGHVS and FQNEAQ. The CDR3 has 15 residues. CDR3 sequence: CASSSPWTGLYGYTF. The CDR3 nucleotides read TGTGCCAGCAGCTCCCCTTGGACAGGACTCTATGGCTACACCTTC.

The chain employs TRBV12-3 or TRBV12-4 and TRBJ1-2; TRBD1 might be the D (5 bases). The CDR3 contains 13 residues. V lost 4 bases and J lost 5, with 11 bases in between. CDR3 sequence (DNA): TGTGCCAGCAGTTCCAGGGACGGTTATGGCTACACCTTC. It translates to CASSSRDGYGYTF.

The rearrangement joins TRBV19 to TRBJ2-6; maybe TRBD1 (5 bases). Between the trimmed V and J ends, which lost 8 bases and 1 base, there was a span of 12 bases. CDR3 length: 15 amino acids. CDR1 and CDR2 from the germline V gene are LNHDA and SQIVND (reference sequence). CDR3 in amino acids: CASEIQGSGANVLTF. Written as DNA, the CDR3 is TGTGCCAGTGAGATCCAGGGATCTGGGGCCAACGTCCTGACTTTC.

This sequence joins TRBV4-3 and TRBJ2-2; D could derive from TRBD1 or TRBD2 (5 bases each). V was shortened by 1 base and J by 8 bases, with 11 bases between the two germline ends. The CDR3 covers 14 residues. The germline CDR1 and CDR2 sequences are LGHNA and YSLEER. CDR3 nucleotide sequence: TGCGCCAGCAGCCAAGGCCGGGGACCTGGGGAGCTGTTTTTT. Translating gives CASSQGRGPGELFF.

The chain is built from TRBV12-3 or TRBV12-4 and TRBJ2-3, with TRBD2 as a possible D gene (6 bases). There are 12 residues in the CDR3. Trimming cost V 2 bases and J 13 bases, with 13 bases left between them. The chain's CDR3 is CASSLSVPGEYF. In DNA, the CDR3 is TGTGCCAGCAGTTTATCGGTCCCGGGGGAGTATTTT.

The rearrangement joins TRBV6-5 to TRBJ2-3, with 8 bases aligning to TRBD1. CDR1 is MNHEY and CDR2 is SVGAGI in the germline V gene. The CDR3 loop spans 15 amino acids. The ends lost 2 bases at V and 5 bases at J; junction bases unmatched: 6. The CDR3 nucleotides are TGTGCCAGCAGTTACGGGGGTGGGACAGGAGATACGCAGTATTTT. This translates into CASSYGGGTGDTQYF.

The table lists this clonotype with a count of one. The chain is built from TRBV19 and TRBJ2-5; a possible D gene is TRBD2 (5 bases). The ends were cut back, 7 bases at V and 4 bases at J, with 19 bases in the middle. Germline CDR1 is LNHDA and CDR2 is SQIVND (reference sequence). This CDR3 contains 15 residues. CDR3 sequence reads: CASKERHSGGETQYF. The DNA for the CDR3 is TGTGCCAGTAAAGAACGTCACTCAGGAGGAGAGACCCAGTACTTC.

The chain uses TRBV5-4 and TRBJ1-3; D unclear. Germline V gene sequence: CDR1 SGHNT, CDR2 YYREEE (reference sequence). V dropped 0 bases and J dropped 0 bases, with 7 bases sitting between them. This CDR3 contains 15 residues. The CDR3 DNA is TGTGCCAGCAGCTTGGGCGGGTTCTCTGGAAACACCATATATTTT. Its protein is CASSLGGFSGNTIYF.

This chain links TRBV6-5 with TRBJ2-5; the match to TRBD2 covers 7 bases. The CDR3 covers 15 residues. Per the germline V gene, CDR1 is MNHEY and CDR2 is SVGAGI. V lost 6 bases, J lost 5 bases, and 12 bases stayed unmatched. The DNA of the CDR3 is TGTGCCAGCAGGGCTAGCGGCCAACTTGGGGAGACCCAGTACTTC. It translates to CASRASGQLGETQYF.